The source of this T cell receptor (beta chain) is a study of CD8 T cells in Susac syndrome (dated by TCRdb to the late 2010s). For the study in its entirety: Among the Susac syndrome patients who were sequenced, clinically active disease was present in roughly six and clinical remission was observed in fewer than 10. At the time of blood withdrawal, Susac syndrome patients were either therapy-naive, taking corticosteroids (with some also receiving IVIg), or on IVIg alone. The study used repertoire sequencing to test whether antigen drove CD8+ T cell activation and differentiation in Susac syndrome. The study at large found these results: No clonal expansion was detected in the CD4+ T cell repertoire of Susac syndrome patients. The study acknowledged that relatively few individuals were included in the TCR sequencing and HLA analysis.

Peripheral blood CD8+ and CD4+ T cells from healthy donors, Susac syndrome patients and multiple sclerosis patients were profiled using high-throughput TCR beta sequencing. Susac syndrome patients met recently defined diagnostic criteria for definite or probable disease. Bulk CD8+ and CD4+ T cells were purified by magnetic negative isolation, while CD8+ TEMRA cells were enriched using FACS. Blood was drawn into EDTA tubes, processed within 24 hours, and PBMCs were isolated by density gradient centrifugation. PBMCs intended for TCR sequencing were cryopreserved in liquid nitrogen and thawed later in a water bath at 37 degrees C. The sorted or isolated CD4+, CD8+ and CD8+ TEMRA cells had a purity of 90% or higher. RNA was extracted with the RNeasy kit and roughly 0.45 to 1 ug was reverse transcribed using random hexamers. The immunoSEQ multiplex PCR assay, covering 54 Vbeta and 13 Jbeta segments, was used to amplify TCR beta CDR3 regions. PCR amplification bias was corrected by using a synthetic template baseline for primer optimization and computational correction. The authors' analysis ran thus. Reads were annotated to V, D and J genes per IMGT and analyzed with immunoSEQ Analyzer, keeping only productive sequences. To calculate clonality, Shannon entropy was normalized by log2 of the number of productive unique sequences and then subtracted from one. For each patient and control, public and private clones were evaluated within the 100 most prevalent clones. Clones were defined as Susac-specific if absent from the healthy and MS cohorts, from some 1,000 published viral clones and from other ImmuneACCESS disease sequences. Through fastp at Q25 and MiXCR, TCRdb rebuilt clones from the public reads, retaining in-frame beta chains. Each CDR3 protein appears once, grouped with its most common genes and DNA. The V and J calls follow TCRdb's processing rather than the paper's. This sample gives 120,000 to 150,000 distinct CDR3 sequences in total; 90% to 97% of them show up just once. The ten largest clones add up to roughly 0.08% of the sample.

Worth noting for this clonotype: It has no known antigen specificity. No base quality information exists; no much larger clone differs at one position.

The CDR1 and CDR2 encoded by the germline V gene are MGHRA and YSYEKL. V sheds 2 bases and J sheds 1 base, leaving 9 bases between their ends. The CDR3 runs 15 residues from the cysteine to the phenylalanine. This entry keeps only the CDR3 DNA: 45 bases, framed from base 1. This TCR derives from a human donor with Susac syndrome. The sequence joins TRBV4-1 to TRBJ2-4; TRBD2 is a weak D gene call, 6 bases matching. What was sequenced was CD4+ T cells from PBMCs. The nucleotides are TGCGCCAGCAGCCAACGGGGGACGGCCAAAAACATTCAGTACTTC. It is translated as CASSQRGTAKNIQYF.